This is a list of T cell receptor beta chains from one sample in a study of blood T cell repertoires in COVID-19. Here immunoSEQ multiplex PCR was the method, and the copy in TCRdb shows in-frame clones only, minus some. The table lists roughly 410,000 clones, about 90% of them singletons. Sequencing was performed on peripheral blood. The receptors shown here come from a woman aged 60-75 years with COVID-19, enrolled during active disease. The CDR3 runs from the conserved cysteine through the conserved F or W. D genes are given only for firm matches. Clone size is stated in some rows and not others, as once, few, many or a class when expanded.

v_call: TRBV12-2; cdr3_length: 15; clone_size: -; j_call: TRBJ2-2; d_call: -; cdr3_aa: CASRSDRERTGELFF; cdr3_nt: TGTGCAAGTCGCTCCGACAGGGAGCGGACCGGGGAGCTGTTTTTT
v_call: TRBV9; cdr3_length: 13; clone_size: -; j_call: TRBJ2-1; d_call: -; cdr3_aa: CASSATPHNEQFF; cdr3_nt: TGTGCCAGCAGCGCAACTCCGCACAATGAGCAGTTCTTC
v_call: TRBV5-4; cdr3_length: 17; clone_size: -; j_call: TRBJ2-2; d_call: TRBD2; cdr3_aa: CASSPPTSGANTGELFF; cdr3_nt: TGTGCCAGCAGCCCCCCGACTAGCGGCGCGAACACCGGGGAGCTGTTTTTT
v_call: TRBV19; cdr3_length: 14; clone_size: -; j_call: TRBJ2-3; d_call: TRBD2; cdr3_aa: CASSIRLAGPTQYF; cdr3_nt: TGTGCCAGTAGTATCAGACTAGCGGGGCCAACGCAGTATTTT
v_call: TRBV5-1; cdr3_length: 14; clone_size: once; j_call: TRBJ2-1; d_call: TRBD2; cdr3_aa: CASSTGTAGGEQFF; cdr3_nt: TGCGCCAGCAGCACCGGGACGGCGGGGGGTGAGCAGTTCTTC
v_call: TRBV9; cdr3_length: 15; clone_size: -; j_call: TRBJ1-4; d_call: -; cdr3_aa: CASSALGGLEEKLFF; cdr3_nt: TGTGCCAGCAGCGCCCTGGGGGGGCTAGAAGAAAAACTGTTTTTT
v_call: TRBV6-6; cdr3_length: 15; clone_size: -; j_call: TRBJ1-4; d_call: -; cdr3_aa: CASTLDSATNEKLFF; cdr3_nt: TGTGCCAGCACCCTGGACAGCGCAACTAATGAAAAACTGTTTTTT
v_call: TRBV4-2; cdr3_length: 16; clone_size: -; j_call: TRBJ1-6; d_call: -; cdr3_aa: CASSQDSQQRNSPLHF; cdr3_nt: TGTGCCAGCAGCCAAGATTCACAGCAACGTAATTCACCCCTCCACTTT
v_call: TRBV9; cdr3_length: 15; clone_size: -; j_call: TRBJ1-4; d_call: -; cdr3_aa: CASSVGLGTREKLFF; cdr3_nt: TGTGCCAGCAGCGTAGGGTTAGGCACGCGGGAAAAACTGTTTTTT
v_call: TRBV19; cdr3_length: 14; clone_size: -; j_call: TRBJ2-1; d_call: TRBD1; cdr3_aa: CASKRTGSTGEQFF; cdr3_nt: TGTGCCAGTAAACGGACAGGGTCCACGGGGGAGCAGTTCTTC
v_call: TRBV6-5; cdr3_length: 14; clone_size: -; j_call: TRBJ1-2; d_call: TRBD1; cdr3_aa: CASNHDRANYGYTF; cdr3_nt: TGTGCCAGCAACCACGACAGGGCCAACTATGGCTACACCTTC
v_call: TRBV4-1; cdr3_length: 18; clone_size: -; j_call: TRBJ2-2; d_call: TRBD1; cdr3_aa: CASSRLGWDRGRAGELFF; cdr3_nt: TGCGCCAGCAGCCGCTTGGGGTGGGACAGGGGAAGGGCCGGGGAGCTGTTTTTT
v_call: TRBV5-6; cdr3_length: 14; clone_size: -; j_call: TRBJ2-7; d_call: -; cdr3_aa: CASSSDRVLYEQYF; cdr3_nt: TGTGCCAGCAGCTCGGACAGAGTTCTCTACGAGCAGTACTTC
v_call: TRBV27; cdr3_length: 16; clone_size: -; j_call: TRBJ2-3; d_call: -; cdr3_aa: CASSSAARVSTDTQYF; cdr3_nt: TGTGCCAGCAGTTCGGCGGCGAGGGTCAGCACAGATACGCAGTATTTT
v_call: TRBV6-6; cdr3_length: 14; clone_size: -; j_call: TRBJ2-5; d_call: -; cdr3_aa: CASRGGKGRETQYF; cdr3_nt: TGTGCCAGCCGCGGGGGCAAGGGGAGGGAGACCCAGTACTTC
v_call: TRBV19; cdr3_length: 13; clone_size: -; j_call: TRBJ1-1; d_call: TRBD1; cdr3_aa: CASSRGQATEAFF; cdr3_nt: TGTGCCAGTAGCCGGGGACAGGCCACTGAAGCTTTCTTT
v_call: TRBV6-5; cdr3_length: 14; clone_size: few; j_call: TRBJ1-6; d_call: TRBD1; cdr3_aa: CASRETGVESPLHF; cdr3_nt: TGTGCCAGCAGGGAGACAGGGGTTGAATCACCCCTCCACTTT
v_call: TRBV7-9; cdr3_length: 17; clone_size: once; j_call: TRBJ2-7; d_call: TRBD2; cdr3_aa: CASSTGTSGGHLFEQYF; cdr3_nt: TGTGCCAGCAGCACGGGGACTAGCGGGGGCCACCTTTTTGAGCAGTACTTC
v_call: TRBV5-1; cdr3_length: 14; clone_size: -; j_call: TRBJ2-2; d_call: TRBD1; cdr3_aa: CASSHDRGIGELFF; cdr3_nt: TGCGCCAGCAGCCACGACAGGGGGATCGGGGAGCTGTTTTTT
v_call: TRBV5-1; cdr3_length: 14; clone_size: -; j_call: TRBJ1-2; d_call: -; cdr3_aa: CASSLGDYYHGYTF; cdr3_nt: TGCGCCAGCAGCTTGGGGGACTACTACCATGGCTACACCTTC
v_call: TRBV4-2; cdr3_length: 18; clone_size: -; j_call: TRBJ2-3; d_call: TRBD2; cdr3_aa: CASSQENALAGGQDTQYF; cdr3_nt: TGTGCCAGCAGCCAAGAAAACGCGCTAGCGGGGGGGCAAGATACGCAGTATTTT
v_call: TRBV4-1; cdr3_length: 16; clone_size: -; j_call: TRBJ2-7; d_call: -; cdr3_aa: CASSQDRTAFSYEQYF; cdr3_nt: TGCGCCAGCAGCCAAGATCGGACAGCCTTTTCCTACGAGCAGTACTTC
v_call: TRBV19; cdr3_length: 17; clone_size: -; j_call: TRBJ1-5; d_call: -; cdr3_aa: CASSPRTALYSNQPQHF; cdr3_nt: TGTGCCAGTAGTCCCAGGACAGCCTTATATAGCAATCAGCCCCAGCATTTT
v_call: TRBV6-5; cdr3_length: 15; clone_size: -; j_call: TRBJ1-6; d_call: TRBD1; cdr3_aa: CASRRTGRLESPLHF; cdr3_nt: TGTGCCAGCAGGCGGACAGGGAGGTTAGAGTCACCCCTCCACTTT
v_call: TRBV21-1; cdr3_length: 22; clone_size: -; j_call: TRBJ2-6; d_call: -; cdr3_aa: CASSKCRDRKPFSYSGANVLTF; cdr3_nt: TGTGCCAGCAGCAAATGTCGGGACAGGAAGCCTTTTAGTTACTCTGGGGCCAACGTCCTGACTTTC
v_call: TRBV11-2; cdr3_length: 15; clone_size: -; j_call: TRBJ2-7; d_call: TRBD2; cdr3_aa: CASSFLAGGVYEQYF; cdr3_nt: TGTGCCAGCAGCTTTCTGGCGGGGGGGGTCTACGAGCAGTACTTC
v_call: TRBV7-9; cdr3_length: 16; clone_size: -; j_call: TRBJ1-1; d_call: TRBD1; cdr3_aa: CASSLGQGGFRTEAFF; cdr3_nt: TGTGCCAGCAGCTTGGGACAGGGAGGGTTCAGGACTGAAGCTTTCTTT
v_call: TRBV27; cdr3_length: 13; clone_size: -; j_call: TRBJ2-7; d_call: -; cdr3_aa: CASSFARSYEQYF; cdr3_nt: TGTGCCAGCAGTTTCGCGCGCTCCTACGAGCAGTACTTC
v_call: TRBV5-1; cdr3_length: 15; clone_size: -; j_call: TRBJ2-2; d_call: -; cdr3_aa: CASSLGTPNTGELFF; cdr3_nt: TGCGCCAGCAGCTTGGGCACTCCGAACACCGGGGAGCTGTTTTTT
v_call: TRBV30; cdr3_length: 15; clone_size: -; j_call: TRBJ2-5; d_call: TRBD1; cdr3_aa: CAWSAGQGFQETQYF; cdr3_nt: TGTGCCTGGAGTGCGGGACAGGGGTTCCAAGAGACCCAGTACTTC
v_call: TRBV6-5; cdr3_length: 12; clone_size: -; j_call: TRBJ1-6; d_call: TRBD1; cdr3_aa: CASSTWTGALHF; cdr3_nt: TGTGCCAGCAGTACATGGACAGGGGCCCTCCACTTT
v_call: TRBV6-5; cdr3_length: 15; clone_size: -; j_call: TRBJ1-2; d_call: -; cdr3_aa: CASSYSGRTNYGYTF; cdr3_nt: TGTGCCAGCAGTTACTCAGGCAGGACTAACTATGGCTACACCTTC
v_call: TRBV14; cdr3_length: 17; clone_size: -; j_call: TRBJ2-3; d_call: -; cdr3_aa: CASSHDTGNIRADTQYF; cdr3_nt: TGTGCCAGCAGCCATGATACAGGGAACATAAGGGCAGATACGCAGTATTTT
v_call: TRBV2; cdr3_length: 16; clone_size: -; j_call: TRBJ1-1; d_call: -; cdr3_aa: CASSGGPRGVGTEAFF; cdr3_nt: TGTGCCAGCAGTGGAGGGCCCAGGGGAGTGGGCACTGAAGCTTTCTTT
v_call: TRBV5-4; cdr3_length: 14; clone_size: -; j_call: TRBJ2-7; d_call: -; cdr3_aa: CASSLDGNSYEQYF; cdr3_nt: TGTGCCAGCAGCTTGGACGGGAACTCCTACGAGCAGTACTTC
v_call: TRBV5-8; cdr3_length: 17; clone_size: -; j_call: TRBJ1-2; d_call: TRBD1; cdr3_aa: CASSTPGAGGAYYGYTF; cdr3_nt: TGTGCCAGCAGCACCCCGGGGGCAGGGGGCGCCTACTATGGCTACACCTTC
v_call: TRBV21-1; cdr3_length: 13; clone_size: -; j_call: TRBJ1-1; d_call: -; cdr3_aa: CASRRQPNTEAFF; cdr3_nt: TGTGCCAGCAGACGACAGCCGAACACTGAAGCTTTCTTT
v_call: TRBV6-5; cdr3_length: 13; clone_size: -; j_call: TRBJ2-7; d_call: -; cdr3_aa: CATLRDTLYEQYF; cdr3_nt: TGTGCCACCCTCCGGGACACCCTCTACGAGCAGTACTTC
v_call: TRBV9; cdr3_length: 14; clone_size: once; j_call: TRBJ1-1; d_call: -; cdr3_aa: CASSVVQGNTEAFF; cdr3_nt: TGTGCCAGCAGCGTAGTACAGGGGAACACTGAAGCTTTCTTT
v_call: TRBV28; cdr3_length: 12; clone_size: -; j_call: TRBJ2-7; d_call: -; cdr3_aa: CASMEALGEQYF; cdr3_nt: TGTGCCAGCATGGAGGCGCTGGGCGAGCAGTACTTC
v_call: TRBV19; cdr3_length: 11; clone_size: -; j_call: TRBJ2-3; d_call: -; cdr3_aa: CASSRADTQYF; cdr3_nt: TGTGCCAGTAGCAGGGCAGATACGCAGTATTTT
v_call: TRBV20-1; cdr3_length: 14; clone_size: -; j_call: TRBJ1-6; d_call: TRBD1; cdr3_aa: CSASSQGGNSPLHF; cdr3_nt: TGCAGTGCTAGTTCTCAGGGGGGCAATTCACCCCTCCACTTT
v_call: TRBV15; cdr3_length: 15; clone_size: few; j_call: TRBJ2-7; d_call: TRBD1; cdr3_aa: CATSTRTGNLYEQYF; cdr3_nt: TGTGCCACCAGCACGAGGACAGGGAACCTCTACGAGCAGTACTTC
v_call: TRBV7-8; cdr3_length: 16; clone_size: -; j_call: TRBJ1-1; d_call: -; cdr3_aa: CASSPNPGQKNTEAFF; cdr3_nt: TGTGCCAGCAGCCCTAATCCCGGACAGAAGAACACTGAAGCTTTCTTT